The next 3 T cell receptor beta chains were all read from a single sample in a study of OX40 agonist ivuxolimab in advanced cancers. Here immunoSEQ multiplex PCR was the method, and the copy in TCRdb shows in-frame clones only, minus some. Among 10,000 to 15,000 clones listed, under 80% were seen once. This specimen was CD4+ or CD8+ T cells sorted from blood, taken in a trial of the OX40 agonist ivuxolimab. The receptors were sampled from an adult with an advanced solid tumor such as melanoma, head and neck, liver or kidney cancer.

This clone is categorized as medium-sized. J is TRBJ2-2 and V is TRBV11-3; D not resolved. The germline CDR1 and CDR2 sequences are SGHNT and YENEEA. The CDR3 runs to 16 residues. The germline V and J ends were trimmed by 0 bases and 5 bases, with 13 bases remaining between them. The DNA for the CDR3 is TGTGCCAGCAGCTTAGATGCTGGGAAATCGACCGGGGAGCTGTTTTTT. It translates to CASSLDAGKSTGELFF.

The chain couples TRBV28 to TRBJ2-7; 12 bases map to TRBD1. CDR3 length equals 15 residues. In germline, CDR1 is MDHEN, CDR2 SYDVKM. The J segment lost 3 bases and the V segment lost 5 bases, leaving 5 bases of the junction unmatched. The CDR3 is CASSPGTGGGYEQYF. The CDR3 DNA sequence: TGTGCCAGCAGTCCAGGGACAGGGGGCGGCTACGAGCAGTACTTC.

A note on this clone: A read error may be the cause here, since a much bigger clone is one base away. The same CDR3 can be traced to other DNA sequences in this sample. The J gene is TRBJ1-1, the V gene TRBV5-6, with D tentatively TRBD1 (5 bases). Germline V gene data show CDR1 as SGHDT and CDR2 as YYEEEE. This CDR3 comprises 12 residues. The V gene lost 1 base and the J gene lost 4 bases, with 5 bases spanning the gap. The CDR3 reads CASSLRGTEAFF. CDR3 coding DNA: TGTGCCAGCAGCTTGAGGGGCACTGAAGCTTTCTTT. Full variable domain (rest looked up from reference TRBV5-6 and TRBJ1-1): DAGVTQSPTHLIKTRGQQVTLRCSPKSGHDTVSWYQQALGQGPQFIFQYYEEEERQRGNFPDRFSGHQFPNYSSELNVNALLLGDSALYLCASSLRGTEAFFGQGTRLTVV.